This T cell receptor (beta chain) was profiled in a study of blood T cells in healthy people across ages. Through a sample-barcoded 5' primer and a J-beta primer mix, a second PCR was run for roughly 6 to 12 cycles. TCRdb redid the calling of the 5' RACE reads with MiXCR, one entry per CDR3 protein. The sample holds 1.5 million to 2 million distinct CDR3 sequences, 28% seen once. The germline V gene encodes CDR1 KGHSH and CDR2 LQKENI. With 4 bases clipped from V and 6 bases from J, the junction kept 9 bases outside the gene matches. CDR3 size: 15 residues. The chain is built from TRBV18 and TRBJ2-1; TRBD1 matches 7 bases. This clonotype was obtained from a woman in her twenties or thirties in good health. The sample taken for sequencing was blood. CDR3: CASSLRQGPFNEQFF. In DNA form, the CDR3 reads TGTGCCAGCTCACTCAGACAGGGTCCGTTCAATGAGCAGTTCTTC.